A single sample gave rise to the 18 T cell receptor beta chains below, sequenced in a study of control samples from healthy donors and cancer patients. Only in-frame clones appear in the TCRdb table, and some are missing; sequencing was by immunoSEQ multiplex PCR. Among roughly 70,000 clones listed, about 94% were seen once. The sequencing sample was made of blood. Receptor source: a woman in her thirties in good health.

The J gene is TRBJ1-1, the V gene TRBV5-1; D ambiguous. The V end lost 1 base, the J end lost 1 base, and 11 bases lay between the germline ends. Per the germline V gene, CDR1 is SGHRS and CDR2 is YFSETQ. The CDR3 runs 15 residues. In DNA form, the CDR3 reads TGCGCCAGCAGCTTGACAGTTGGAGGGAACACTGAAGCTTTCTTT. As protein: CASSLTVGGNTEAFF.

The rearrangement links TRBV6-1 to TRBJ1-1; TRBD1 agrees at 8 bases. V lost 8 bases to trimming and J lost 4 bases; unmatched junction nucleotides: 6. There are 13 residues in the CDR3. Per germline, CDR1 MNHNS and CDR2 SASEGT. The chain's CDR3 is CASCGQGGTEAFF. CDR3 in DNA: TGTGCCAGCTGCGGACAGGGCGGCACTGAAGCTTTCTTT.

This clone showed up just once. V gene TRBV19 combines with J gene TRBJ2-6; TRBD1 is a possible D gene (5 bases). Trimming took 3 bases from V and 0 from J, leaving 15 bases between them. CDR3 size: 18 residues. Germline CDR1 reads LNHDA; CDR2 reads SQIVND (reference sequence). CDR3 coding DNA: TGTGCCAGTAGTATTATTAGGGGCGTGATCTCTGGGGCCAACGTCCTGACTTTC. This translates into CASSIIRGVISGANVLTF.

The V and J genes are TRBV6-6 and TRBJ2-7; 9 nucleotides line up with TRBD1. This CDR3 spans 16 amino acids. Trimming at V came to 6 bases and at J to 3 bases, leaving 12 bases not matched to a gene. Germline lookup yields CDR1 MNHNY and CDR2 SVGAGI (reference sequence). CDR3 in DNA: TGTGCCAGCAGACTTCCGGATGGGACAGGGTTCTACGAGCAGTACTTC. It specifies CASRLPDGTGFYEQYF.

The rearrangement uses TRBV15 and TRBJ2-7, with D uncertain. This CDR3 comprises 13 residues. Between the trimmed V and J ends, which lost 0 bases and 1 base, there was a span of 4 bases. Germline assignment: CDR1 LNHNV and CDR2 YYDKDF (reference sequence). CDR3 loop: CATSRDPSYEQYV. CDR3 DNA sequence: TGTGCCACCAGCAGAGATCCGTCCTACGAGCAGTACGTC.

V and J are TRBV3-1 (or the pseudogene TRBV3-2) and TRBJ1-3; D remains unclear. Germline values: CDR1 LGHDT, CDR2 YNNKEL (reference sequence). The CDR3 contains 9 residues. V shed 10 bases and J shed 6 bases, with 4 bases lying between them. The CDR3 protein is CAILNTIYF. The CDR3 DNA is TGTGCCATCTTAAACACCATATATTTT.

The chain recombines TRBV4-1 with TRBJ2-7; D is perhaps TRBD1 or TRBD2 (5 bases each). The V gene lost 3 bases and the J gene lost 2 bases, with 11 bases spanning the gap. CDR1 and CDR2 from the germline V gene are MGHRA and YSYEKL. This CDR3 is built from 14 residues. CDR3 nucleotide sequence: TGCGCCAGCAGCCACGGGTGGGGGACCTACGAGCAGTACTTC. Translating gives CASSHGWGTYEQYF.

V gene TRBV24-1 combines with J gene TRBJ1-4; 9 nucleotides align to TRBD1. Germline CDR1 is KGHDR and CDR2 is SFDVKD. The CDR3 has 16 residues. The V and J ends lost 3 bases and 7 bases, in that order; junction bases with no gene match: 8. CDR3 nucleotide sequence: TGTGCCACCAGTGATGCGGGACAGGGTGGCAGTGAAAAACTGTTTTTT. It translates to CATSDAGQGGSEKLFF.

This chain joins TRBV6-5 and TRBJ1-6, with a tentative D call TRBD1 (6 bases). This CDR3 has 15 amino acids. From germline, CDR1 is MNHEY and CDR2 SVGAGI. The germline V and J ends were trimmed by 6 bases and 9 bases, with 18 bases remaining between them. CDR3 bases: TGTGCCAGCAGACCAGGGGAAGTGGGTAGTTCACCCCTCCACTTT. This encodes CASRPGEVGSSPLHF.

The chain is built from TRBV6-6 and TRBJ1-6; 7 bases are shared with TRBD1. The junction had 9 bases not matched to a gene; V was cut back by 2 bases and J by 8 bases. CDR1 is MNHNY, CDR2 SVGAGI, per germline (reference sequence). This CDR3 is 16 amino acids long. CDR3 protein: CASSYTTTGADSPLHF. In DNA form, the CDR3 reads TGTGCCAGCAGTTACACTACTACAGGGGCCGATTCACCCCTCCACTTT.

This chain links TRBV29-1 with TRBJ2-1; no firm D call. The CDR3 covers 11 residues. The germline gives CDR1 SQVTM, CDR2 ANQGSEA. Trimming stripped 0 bases from V and 10 bases from J, with 7 bases between. The CDR3 sequence: CSVEENGEQFF. Here the CDR3 DNA reads TGCAGCGTTGAAGAGAATGGAGAGCAGTTCTTC.

This chain links TRBV2 with TRBJ2-5; no clear D. CDR1 is SNHLY, CDR2 FYNNEI, per germline. The V end was cut by 6 bases, the J end by 2 bases, with 4 bases between. The CDR3 loop spans 11 amino acids. CDR3 in DNA: TGTGCCAGCAGATATCAAGAGACCCAGTACTTC. Its translation: CASRYQETQYF.

This clone was observed once. The chain recombines TRBV7-9 with TRBJ1-2; TRBD1 is a possible D gene (5 bases). Germline assignment: CDR1 SEHNR and CDR2 FQNEAQ (reference sequence). Trimming cost V 6 bases and J 8 bases, with 16 bases left between them. The CDR3 runs to 13 residues. The CDR3: CASSIDVGQGYTF. The CDR3 region has the DNA TGTGCCAGCAGTATAGATGTGGGGCAAGGCTACACCTTC.

The chain couples TRBV19 to TRBJ1-4, with D possibly matching TRBD1 (6 bases). Germline V lookup: CDR1 LNHDA, CDR2 SQIVND (reference sequence). Trimming cost V 4 bases and J 4 bases, with 19 bases left between them. The CDR3 has 17 residues. The CDR3 spells CASSTGAISLGNEKLFF. Here the CDR3 DNA reads TGTGCCAGTAGTACAGGGGCCATATCACTCGGTAATGAAAAACTGTTTTTT. Supplemented by reference TRBV19 and TRBJ1-4, the full variable domain reads DGGITQSPKYLFRKEGQNVTLSCEQNLNHDAMYWYRQDPGQGLRLIYYSQIVNDFQKGDIAEGYSVSREKKESFPLTVTSAQKNPTAFYLCASSTGAISLGNEKLFFGSGTQLSVL.

The CDR3 protein is CAWAREGAGELFF. The CDR3 nucleotides are TGTGCCTGGGCCAGGGAGGGGGCCGGGGAGCTGTTTTTT. The rearrangement links TRBV30 to TRBJ2-2; a weak D match, TRBD2 (7 bases). Germline V gives CDR1 GTSNPN, CDR2 SVGIG (reference sequence). V dropped 5 bases and J dropped 6 bases, with 13 bases sitting between them. The CDR3 length is 13 residues.

The V and J genes are TRBV24-1 and TRBJ1-5, with a weak D call TRBD1 (5 bases). This CDR3 has 19 residues. The germline V gene encodes CDR1 KGHDR and CDR2 SFDVKD. V was clipped by 3 bases and J by 7 bases, with 27 bases between them. The CDR3, as DNA: TGTGCCACCAGTGATGGACAAGTTGGCTTGCCAAAAGAAGGGCAGCCCCAGCATTTT. This sequence encodes CATSDGQVGLPKEGQPQHF.

J is TRBJ1-5 and V is TRBV2, with D unresolved. V gave up 4 bases and J gave up 1 base, with 11 bases separating them. Germline CDR1 is SNHLY and CDR2 is FYNNEI. This CDR3 region has 15 residues. CDR3 in amino acids: CASSGTSESNQPQHF. The CDR3, as DNA: TGTGCCAGCAGTGGGACTTCCGAAAGCAATCAGCCCCAGCATTTT.

This sequence joins TRBV25-1 and TRBJ1-4; no clear D gene. This CDR3 comprises 17 residues. Looked up from germline, CDR1 is MGHDK and CDR2 is SYGVNS. The V end lost 2 bases, the J end lost 0 bases, and 13 bases lay between the germline ends. The CDR3 reads CASSELGPLPTNEKLFF. The CDR3 nucleotides read TGTGCCAGCAGTGAACTCGGGCCGCTACCAACTAATGAAAAACTGTTTTTT.